This entry lists 27 T cell receptor beta chains sequenced from one sample in a study of blood T cell repertoires in COVID-19. Profiled with immunoSEQ multiplex PCR; TCRdb holds only in-frame clones, not every one. The sample holds under 250,000 clones, 81% seen once. The sequencing sample was made of PBMCs or T cells enriched from blood (not recorded which). The receptors were sampled from a woman between 50 and 59 years old with acute COVID-19.

As DNA, the CDR3 is TGTGCCAGCAGCTTAGCGGGAGTTTCCTACAATGAGCAGTTCTTC. It is translated as CASSLAGVSYNEQFF. The J gene is TRBJ2-1, the V gene TRBV7-3, with 7 nucleotides matching TRBD2. Germline V gives CDR1 SGHTA, CDR2 FQGTGA. Unmatched junction bases numbered 2, after V lost 2 bases and J lost 1 base. The length of the CDR3 is 15 residues.

The chain has TRBV6-2 or TRBV6-3 and TRBJ1-5; 8 bases are a match to TRBD1. The CDR3 loop spans 15 amino acids. V lost 5 bases, J lost 2 bases, and 5 bases stayed unmatched. Germline values: CDR1 MNHEY, CDR2 SVGEGT. CDR3 DNA sequence: TGTGCCAGCAGTATGACAGGGGTAGGCAATCAGCCCCAGCATTTT. As protein: CASSMTGVGNQPQHF.

The chain links TRBV11-3 to TRBJ1-5, with TRBD1 matching over 8 bases. Germline-derived CDR1 and CDR2 are SGHNT and YENEEA. CDR3 length: 15 residues. The junction had 7 bases not matched to a gene; V was cut back by 5 bases and J by 4 bases. The CDR3 spells CASSPATGENQPQHF. CDR3 sequence (DNA): TGTGCCAGCAGCCCTGCGACAGGGGAGAATCAGCCCCAGCATTTT.

J is TRBJ2-7 and V is TRBV7-2, with 10 bases lining up with TRBD2. This CDR3 contains 14 residues. V gave up 3 bases and J gave up 2 bases; unmatched junction bases: 1. CDR1 and CDR2 from the germline V gene are SGHTA and FQGNSA. CDR3 DNA sequence: TGTGCCAGCAGCTTTAGCGGGGGGACCTACGAGCAGTACTTC. It is translated as CASSFSGGTYEQYF.

The chain uses TRBV7-8 and TRBJ2-2; 7 bases line up with TRBD2. The CDR3 runs to 15 residues. Germline CDR1 SGHVS, CDR2 FQNEAQ. V was clipped by 5 bases and J by 6 bases; unmatched bases: 9. This CDR3 reads CASSRTSTSPGELFF. For the CDR3, the DNA is TGTGCCAGCAGCCGAACCTCGACTAGCCCCGGGGAGCTGTTTTTT.

The CDR3 region has the DNA TGCGCCAGCAGCCAAGAGTGGCGGACAGATGCCCTAAGGCAGTTCTTC. Its translation is CASSQEWRTDALRQFF. The V call is TRBV4-1, the J call TRBJ2-1, with TRBD1 as a possible D gene (6 bases). Germline values: CDR1 MGHRA, CDR2 YSYEKL. The CDR3 spans 16 residues. The V end lost 0 bases, the J end lost 12 bases, and 21 bases lay between the germline ends.

The chain has TRBV6-2 or TRBV6-3 and TRBJ2-1; 7 bases fit TRBD1. The junction had 12 bases not matched to a gene; V was cut back by 0 bases and J by 4 bases. Germline V lookup: CDR1 MNHEY, CDR2 SVGEGT. The CDR3 has 18 amino acids. This CDR3 reads CASSYSPQGVYLYNEQFF. In nucleotides, the CDR3 is TGTGCCAGCAGTTACTCGCCCCAGGGGGTGTACCTATACAATGAGCAGTTCTTC.

This clone was counted a few times. The rearrangement links TRBV11-3 to TRBJ1-1; no clear D gene. The V gene's germline CDR1 is SGHNT and CDR2 YENEEA. Deletions cut 1 base from V and 7 bases from J, with 10 bases between. This CDR3 spans 13 amino acids. In DNA form, the CDR3 reads TGTGCCAGCAGCTTAGCCTGGGGAGATGAAGCTTTCTTT. Translated, it gives CASSLAWGDEAFF.

V and J are TRBV11-3 and TRBJ2-3; 10 nucleotides agree with TRBD2. With 0 bases clipped from V and 6 bases from J, the junction kept 6 bases outside the gene matches. The CDR3 contains 16 residues. CDR1 is SGHNT, CDR2 YENEEA, per germline. The CDR3 protein is CASSLELAGGQDTQYF. CDR3 DNA sequence: TGTGCCAGCAGCTTAGAATTAGCGGGGGGTCAGGATACGCAGTATTTT.

A few counts support this clone. The chain has TRBV7-2 and TRBJ2-2, with 8 positions matching TRBD1. V was clipped by 3 bases and J by 3 bases; unmatched bases: 3. CDR1 and CDR2 (germline): SGHTA, FQGNSA. The CDR3 is 15 amino acids. The CDR3 nucleotides read TGTGCCAGCAGCTTGGGCAGGGGGCACACCGGGGAGCTGTTTTTT. It codes for CASSLGRGHTGELFF.

The chain employs TRBV4-1 and TRBJ2-7; no definite D call. Germline CDR1 reads MGHRA; CDR2 reads YSYEKL. The CDR3 consists of 17 residues. Trimming cost V 0 bases and J 1 base, with 16 bases left between them. CDR3 loop: CASSQDLAAPRSYEQYF. In DNA, the CDR3 is TGCGCCAGCAGCCAAGATCTGGCGGCTCCGAGATCCTACGAGCAGTACTTC.

J is TRBJ2-5 and V is TRBV14, with 7 positions matching TRBD2. The CDR3 sequence is 15 residues long. CDR1 SGHDN and CDR2 FVKESK come from the germline V gene. V lost 5 bases and J lost 1; bases outside the gene matches: 7. The CDR3 protein is CASSGLLALQETQYF. The CDR3, as DNA: TGTGCCAGCAGCGGATTACTAGCGCTCCAAGAGACCCAGTACTTC.

This chain links TRBV5-1 with TRBJ2-3, with 8 bases matching TRBD2. Germline V gene sequence: CDR1 SGHRS, CDR2 YFSETQ. V lost 6 bases, J lost 0 bases, and 9 bases stayed unmatched. CDR3 length equals 16 residues. The CDR3 protein is CASTRAGGGSTDTQYF. The DNA of the CDR3 is TGCGCCAGCACCAGGGCGGGCGGGGGGAGCACAGATACGCAGTATTTT.

The chain carries TRBV18 and TRBJ2-5; D might be TRBD1 (6 bases). From germline, CDR1 is KGHSH and CDR2 LQKENI. The V and J ends lost 4 bases and 5 bases respectively, with 14 bases between them. The CDR3 contains 14 residues. CDR3 nucleotides: TGTGCCAGCTCACTGGGACACCTTCGGGAGACCCAGTACTTC. It codes for CASSLGHLRETQYF.

The CDR3 DNA sequence: TGTGCCACCCAAGGCGGAGTTCCCACAGATACGCAGTATTTT. Amino acids: CATQGGVPTDTQYF. The chain has TRBV7-9 and TRBJ2-3, with D uncertain. This CDR3 comprises 14 residues. Germline assignment: CDR1 SEHNR and CDR2 FQNEAQ (reference sequence). The V and J ends lost 10 bases and 2 bases respectively, with 16 bases between them.

The rearrangement uses TRBV28 and TRBJ1-2, with 7 bases identical to TRBD1. V dropped 3 bases and J dropped 7; count of bases not matched to a gene: 5. This CDR3 is built from 13 residues. Germline V gene sequence: CDR1 MDHEN, CDR2 SYDVKM. The CDR3 sequence is CASSLSGQSGYTF. For the CDR3, the DNA is TGTGCCAGCAGTTTGTCGGGACAGAGTGGCTACACCTTC.

The chain couples TRBV11-2 to TRBJ2-7; D may be TRBD2 (6 bases). The CDR3 sequence is 13 residues long. The V and J ends lost 5 bases and 13 bases respectively, with 21 bases between them. Germline lookup yields CDR1 SGHAT and CDR2 FQNNGV. CDR3 DNA sequence: TGTGCCAGCAGCGTCGGGACCGTGGGAGGCGCCTACTTC. Encoded protein: CASSVGTVGGAYF.

This chain connects TRBV28 to TRBJ1-4; 10 bases match TRBD1. There are 13 residues in the CDR3. Germline CDR1 and CDR2: MDHEN and SYDVKM. With V trimmed by 8 bases and J by 5 bases, 2 bases remained unmatched. The CDR3: CASRDRGNEKLFF. CDR3 coding DNA: TGTGCCAGCCGGGACAGGGGAAATGAAAAACTGTTTTTT.

Written as DNA, the CDR3 is TGTGCCAGCAGTCCACTTACAGGGTTGGGAGATACGCAGTATTTT. Translated, it gives CASSPLTGLGDTQYF. The chain uses TRBV28 and TRBJ2-3; D is perhaps TRBD1 (6 bases). There are 15 residues in the CDR3. V lost 5 bases to trimming and J lost 5 bases, with 17 bases between them. Looked up from germline, CDR1 is MDHEN and CDR2 is SYDVKM.

The rearrangement joins TRBV11-2 to TRBJ2-7, with 7 bases identical to TRBD1. The CDR3 runs to 15 residues. Per the germline V gene, CDR1 is SGHAT and CDR2 is FQNNGV. V dropped 5 bases and J dropped 0; count of bases not matched to a gene: 7. Here the CDR3 reads CASSHRDRVSYEQYF. Here the CDR3 DNA reads TGTGCCAGCAGCCACCGGGACAGAGTCTCCTACGAGCAGTACTTC. Filled out from reference TRBV11-2 and TRBJ2-7, the complete variable domain reads EAGVAQSPRYKIIEKRQSVAFWCNPISGHATLYWYQQILGQGPKLLIQFQNNGVVDDSQLPKDRFSAERLKGVDSTLKIQPAKLEDSAVYLCASSHRDRVSYEQYFGPGTRLTVT.

The chain has TRBV18 and TRBJ2-6; 7 bases agree with TRBD1. The CDR3 spans 17 residues. Germline V gene data show CDR1 as KGHSH and CDR2 as LQKENI. The V and J ends lost 3 bases and 3 bases, in that order; junction bases with no gene match: 8. The CDR3 loop reads CASSPPTGRGGANVLTF. The CDR3, as DNA: TGTGCCAGCTCACCCCCGACAGGGCGAGGTGGGGCCAACGTCCTGACTTTC.

This chain connects TRBV3-1 (or the pseudogene TRBV3-2) to TRBJ2-1; D uncertain. V shed 1 base and J shed 6 bases, with 13 bases lying between them. CDR3 size: 15 residues. CDR1 and CDR2 (germline): LGHDT, YNNKEL (reference sequence). CDR3 loop: CASSQVSSVPNEQFF. The CDR3, as DNA: TGTGCCAGCAGCCAAGTATCCAGCGTTCCCAATGAGCAGTTCTTC.

The J gene is TRBJ2-3, the V gene TRBV10-3; tentatively, D is TRBD2 (6 bases). Germline V gives CDR1 ENHRY, CDR2 SYGVKD. This CDR3 is built from 15 residues. Trimming shortened V by 7 bases and J by 5 bases, and 19 bases separated the two germline ends. The CDR3 here is CAIMSRAGPRDTQYF. The CDR3 DNA reads TGTGCCATCATGTCTAGAGCGGGCCCGCGAGATACGCAGTATTTT.

This sequence joins TRBV28 and TRBJ1-3; 9 nucleotides agree with TRBD1. The length of the CDR3 is 16 residues. The J segment lost 0 bases and the V segment lost 5 bases, leaving 5 bases of the junction unmatched. Looked up from germline, CDR1 is MDHEN and CDR2 is SYDVKM. This CDR3 is CASSKTGGSSGNTIYF. As DNA, the CDR3 is TGTGCCAGCAGTAAGACAGGGGGTTCCTCTGGAAACACCATATATTTT.

The V gene is TRBV6-4, the J gene TRBJ1-4, with D perhaps TRBD1 (6 bases). Trimming cost V 5 bases and J 7 bases, with 14 bases left between them. The germline V gene encodes CDR1 MRHNA and CDR2 SNTAGT. This CDR3 contains 14 residues. In nucleotides, the CDR3 is TGTGCCAGCAGTCCGAGGTCGGACAGTGAAAAACTGTTTTTT. Protein: CASSPRSDSEKLFF.

The chain links TRBV7-2 to TRBJ2-7; TRBD2 agrees at 13 bases. The ends lost 5 bases at V and 3 bases at J; junction bases unmatched: 7. This CDR3 spans 16 amino acids. In germline, CDR1 is SGHTA, CDR2 FQGNSA. The CDR3, as DNA: TGTGCCAGCAGCCCCCCAAGACTAGCGGGAGGCTACGAGCAGTACTTC. Translating gives CASSPPRLAGGYEQYF.

The rearrangement links TRBV29-1 to TRBJ2-3, with D maybe TRBD2 (5 bases). The CDR3 runs to 14 residues. V lost 7 bases to trimming and J lost 3 bases, with 17 bases between them. Germline V gene data show CDR1 as SQVTM and CDR2 as ANQGSEA. CDR3 residues: CSAGVGRGTDTQYF. DNA of the CDR3: TGCAGCGCCGGGGTAGGGCGAGGGACAGATACGCAGTATTTT.